This section outlines one T cell receptor (beta chain) sequence together with its context. This specimen comes from a study of blood T cell repertoires in COVID-19. Assay: immunoSEQ multiplex PCR; the TCRdb copy retains only in-frame clones and omits some. The sample includes fewer than 250,000 clones, roughly 87% of them seen just once. The germline V gene has CDR1 SGHAT and CDR2 FQNNGV. V gave up 0 bases and J gave up 4 bases, with 3 bases separating them. This CDR3 is 12 amino acids long. Self-reported history from a screening survey and questionnaire set each donor's cohort. This TCR was sampled from a woman in her twenties or thirties with acute COVID-19. Sequencing used PBMCs or T cells enriched from blood (not recorded which). The chain joins TRBV11-2 to TRBJ2-5; D uncertain. The DNA of the CDR3 is TGTGCCAGCAGCTTAGACCGAGAGACCCAGTACTTC. This sequence encodes CASSLDRETQYF.